One sample yielded the 23 T cell receptor beta chains listed below, sequenced in a study of CD8 T cells in Susac syndrome (dated by TCRdb to about 2019). The library was prepared using the immunoSEQ multiplex PCR assay. RNA was extracted with the RNeasy kit and roughly 0.5 to 1 ug was reverse transcribed using random hexamers. The raw public reads went through TCRdb reprocessing: fastp at Q25, MiXCR clone calling, in-frame beta chains kept. Records with the same CDR3 protein are collapsed into one entry carrying the most frequent genes and DNA. The sample data list about 120,000 distinct CDR3 sequences, and around 94% of these were observed just once. The top ten hold about 0.13% of the sample. Sequenced sample: CD4+ T cells from PBMCs. These receptors all come from a human donor with multiple sclerosis.

This chain joins TRBV30 and TRBJ1-1; D remains unclear. Trimming left V 2 bases short and J 5 bases short, with 9 bases between. Germline V CDR1 and CDR2: GTSNPN, SVGIG (reference sequence). CDR3 length: 12 amino acids. The CDR3 loop is CAWSIPMTEAFF. Written as DNA, the CDR3 is TGTGCCTGGAGTATACCGATGACTGAAGCTTTCTTT.

This chain connects TRBV15 to TRBJ2-7; weak D call: TRBD2 (6 bases). Deletions cut 1 base from V and 3 bases from J, with 22 bases between. Germline V gene lookup returns CDR1 LNHNV and CDR2 YYDKDF (reference sequence). The CDR3 contains 18 residues. CDR3 sequence: CATSRVPPGTATLYEQYF. The CDR3 nucleotides are TGTGCCACCAGCAGAGTCCCTCCCGGGACTGCTACTCTCTACGAGCAGTACTTC.

The chain employs TRBV6-5 and TRBJ2-7; 7 bases are a match to TRBD1. With 7 bases clipped from V and 3 bases from J, the junction kept 9 bases outside the gene matches. The CDR3 covers 14 residues. The germline V gene encodes CDR1 MNHEY and CDR2 SVGAGI. CDR3 sequence (DNA): TGTGCCAGCATTTCGGGACAGCCCAACTACGAGCAGTACTTC. Protein product: CASISGQPNYEQYF.

V gene TRBV2 combines with J gene TRBJ2-5; D perhaps matches TRBD1 (6 bases). The V gene lost 7 bases and the J gene lost 2 bases, with 14 bases spanning the gap. The CDR3 spans 14 residues. Germline assignment: CDR1 SNHLY and CDR2 FYNNEI. CDR3 residues: CASTPGTLQETQYF. The DNA of the CDR3 is TGTGCCAGCACGCCAGGGACATTGCAAGAGACCCAGTACTTC.

The chain recombines TRBV20-1 with TRBJ1-1; D is undetermined. The ends were cut back, 6 bases at V and 0 bases at J, with 11 bases in the middle. This CDR3 contains 13 residues. Germline V gene sequence: CDR1 DFQATT, CDR2 SNEGSKA (reference sequence). CDR3 region: CSATVGMNTEAFF. Written as DNA, the CDR3 is TGCAGTGCAACAGTAGGGATGAACACTGAAGCTTTCTTT.

The chain uses TRBV12-3 or TRBV12-4 and TRBJ1-4; TRBD1 aligns across 7 bases. This CDR3 spans 14 amino acids. With V trimmed by 5 bases and J by 8 bases, 8 bases remained unmatched. CDR3 loop: CASSEQGFQEKLFF. DNA for the CDR3: TGTGCCAGCAGTGAACAGGGGTTTCAGGAAAAACTGTTTTTT.

This clonotype was recorded only once. The rearrangement joins TRBV10-3 to TRBJ2-2; 8 bases agree with TRBD1. The germline gives CDR1 ENHRY, CDR2 SYGVKD. This CDR3 spans 15 amino acids. Trimming took 4 bases from V and 0 from J; bases not matched to a gene: 1. The CDR3 sequence is CAISGDRSNTGELFF. The CDR3 nucleotides read TGTGCCATCAGTGGGGACAGGTCGAACACCGGGGAGCTGTTTTTT.

The DNA of the CDR3 is TGTGCCAGCAGTCGTATCAGGGGCGCCGGCTATGGCTACACCTTC. This codes for CASSRIRGAGYGYTF. The chain is built from TRBV7-9 and TRBJ1-2, with D possibly being TRBD1 (6 bases). The germline V gene encodes CDR1 SEHNR and CDR2 FQNEAQ (reference sequence). CDR3 length equals 15 residues. Between the trimmed V and J ends, which lost 6 bases and 4 bases, there was a span of 18 bases.

This clonotype was found once. This chain links TRBV18 with TRBJ2-7; TRBD1 might be the D (6 bases). The germline V gene encodes CDR1 KGHSH and CDR2 LQKENI. Deletions cut 6 bases from V and 0 bases from J, with 18 bases between. This CDR3 is built from 16 residues. The DNA for the CDR3 is TGTGCCAGCTCCACCTCACCCAGGGGACCCTCCTACGAGCAGTACTTC. Translation: CASSTSPRGPSYEQYF. Full variable domain (rest looked up from reference TRBV18 and TRBJ2-7): NAGVMQNPRHLVRRRGQEARLRCSPMKGHSHVYWYRQLPEEGLKFMVYLQKENIIDESGMPKERFSAEFPKEGPSILRIQQVVRGDSAAYFCASSTSPRGPSYEQYFGPGTRLTVT.

Regarding this clonotype: Germline and junction disagree at one end, which may indicate a read error. The chain joins TRBV20-1 to TRBJ2-7; possible D gene TRBD2, 5 bases. The length of the CDR3 is 15 residues. Germline V gives CDR1 DFQATT, CDR2 SNEGSKA (reference sequence). The CDR3 nucleotides are TGCAGTGCTAGCACGGACTCTACCAACTCCCACGAGCGGTACTTC. Protein sequence: CSASTDSTNSHERYF.

The chain uses TRBV7-9 and TRBJ1-2; 9 nucleotides agree with TRBD1. The CDR3 length is 13 residues. Germline CDR1 SEHNR, CDR2 FQNEAQ (reference sequence). V was pared by 6 bases and J by 6 bases, with 5 bases of the junction left unmatched. This CDR3 is CASRLGTGNGYTF. The CDR3 coding sequence is TGTGCCAGCAGACTTGGGACAGGGAATGGCTACACCTTC.

The chain uses TRBV21-1 and TRBJ2-7; the table's D call, TRBD1, has no DNA check behind it. TRBV21-1 is recorded as a pseudogene. The CDR3 loop spans 13 amino acids. The CDR3 bases are TGTGCCAGCAGGAAAACAGGGGAAAGCGAGCAGTACTTC. This translates into CASRKTGESEQYF.

This clonotype was found once. The chain carries TRBV9 and TRBJ2-1; D unresolved. Germline assignment: CDR1 SGDLS and CDR2 YYNGEE. V was cut by 0 bases and J by 3 bases, with 13 bases left in between. The CDR3 runs to 16 residues. The CDR3 here is CASSVAPGSGYNEQFF. The CDR3 DNA reads TGTGCCAGCAGCGTAGCCCCTGGCTCGGGCTACAATGAGCAGTTCTTC.

The chain is built from TRBV20-1 and TRBJ2-4, with D possibly TRBD1 on 5 matching bases. Germline lookup yields CDR1 DFQATT and CDR2 SNEGSKA (reference sequence). CDR3 length: 14 residues. V was cut by 6 bases and J by 2 bases, with 14 bases left in between. This CDR3 reads CSAQGVVTKNIQYF. CDR3 bases: TGCAGTGCACAAGGGGTTGTGACCAAAAACATTCAGTACTTC.

This chain connects TRBV5-1 to TRBJ1-1, with D tentatively TRBD1 (5 bases). V dropped 4 bases and J dropped 6 bases, with 25 bases sitting between them. The germline V gene has CDR1 SGHRS and CDR2 YFSETQ. CDR3 length equals 17 residues. The CDR3 DNA is TGCGCCAGCAGCGACCTCCTCGGGACGGCCTTTGGGGCTGAAGCTTTCTTT. Translated, it gives CASSDLLGTAFGAEAFF. Looking up the rest from reference TRBV5-1 and TRBJ1-1 gives the full variable domain: KAGVTQTPRYLIKTRGQQVTLSCSPISGHRSVSWYQQTPGQGLQFLFEYFSETQRNKGNFPGRFSGRQFSNSRSEMNVSTLELGDSALYLCASSDLLGTAFGAEAFFGQGTRLTVV.

V usage is TRBV9 and J usage is TRBJ2-1; 8 bases are a match to TRBD2. Per germline, CDR1 SGDLS and CDR2 YYNGEE. Trimming cost V 4 bases and J 4 bases; bases outside gene matches: 7. This CDR3 has 15 amino acids. Here the CDR3 DNA reads TGTGCCAGCAGCTCCCGACTAGCGTATTACAATGAGCAGTTCTTC. Translated: CASSSRLAYYNEQFF.

Written as DNA, the CDR3 is TGTGCCACCAGTGGCAGACGCGGGGGGGCCAATCCAGATACGCAGTATTTT. Translating gives CATSGRRGGANPDTQYF. The chain couples TRBV24-1 to TRBJ2-3; 9 bases map to TRBD2. This CDR3 has 17 residues. The V and J ends lost 5 bases and 4 bases, in that order; junction bases with no gene match: 12. The germline CDR1 and CDR2 sequences are KGHDR and SFDVKD.

V usage is TRBV27 and J usage is TRBJ1-1; D uncertain. This CDR3 region has 15 residues. Germline CDR1 is MNHEY and CDR2 is SMNVEV (reference sequence). Trimming cost V 11 bases and J 5 bases, with 24 bases left between them. The CDR3 region is CASISTRWARTEAFF. CDR3 in DNA: TGTGCCTCAATATCGACAAGATGGGCCAGGACTGAAGCTTTCTTT.

The chain carries TRBV7-2 and TRBJ2-7, with TRBD1 matching 10 bases. CDR3 length: 14 amino acids. Germline V CDR1 and CDR2: SGHTA, FQGNSA. V lost 5 bases and J lost 5; bases outside the gene matches: 6. Here the CDR3 DNA reads TGTGCCAGCAGCATGACAGGGGGCGCGGACGAGCAGTACTTC. It encodes CASSMTGGADEQYF.

The V call is TRBV6-6, the J call TRBJ2-7, with TRBD1 as a possible D gene (6 bases). The germline CDR1 and CDR2 sequences are MNHNY and SVGAGI (reference sequence). CDR3 size: 14 residues. V lost 7 bases to trimming and J lost 0 bases, with 13 bases between them. The CDR3 reads CASKRQASSYEQYF. DNA for the CDR3: TGTGCCAGCAAAAGACAGGCTAGCTCCTACGAGCAGTACTTC.

Concerning this clonotype itself: At one end the junction does not follow the germline gene, possibly because of a read error. This chain uses TRBV29-1 with TRBJ1-1; perhaps TRBD1 as D (5 bases). In germline, CDR1 is SQVTM, CDR2 ANQGSEA. The CDR3 spans 12 residues. The CDR3, as DNA: TGCAGCGTTGACGGGAGCGGGGCTGAAGTTTTCTTT. It codes for CSVDGSGAEVFF.

The V gene is TRBV5-5, the J gene TRBJ2-7; unclear D gene. The CDR3 totals 15 residues. CDR1 is SGHKS, CDR2 YYEKEE, per germline (reference sequence). V was shortened by 2 bases and J by 6 bases, with 18 bases between the two germline ends. The CDR3 loop reads CASSFSDSPLSEQYF. In nucleotides, the CDR3 is TGTGCCAGCAGCTTTTCTGACTCCCCGCTGAGCGAGCAGTACTTC.

The chain combines TRBV4-1 with TRBJ1-1; D is ambiguous. Trimming shortened V by 3 bases and J by 1 base, and 15 bases separated the two germline ends. The CDR3 runs to 16 residues. Germline V gene lookup returns CDR1 MGHRA and CDR2 YSYEKL. CDR3 coding DNA: TGCGCCAGCAGCCATACCCTCGGTTGGCAGAACACTGAAGCTTTCTTT. Translation gives CASSHTLGWQNTEAFF.